This record looks at one T cell receptor beta chain sequence and its context. Its antigen target is currently unknown. No base quality values were provided; no much bigger clone lies one nucleotide off. The data originate from a study of response to subunit inactivated influenza vaccine listed by TCRdb under 2018. As for the study more broadly: Deep quantitative profiling of the T cell receptor repertoire was used in the study to follow responses to a trivalent subunit inactivated influenza vaccine.

Libraries were built with RT-PCR. This sample was sequenced with an Illumina HiSeq 2500. TCRdb redid the processing of the public reads, applying fastp at Q25 and MiXCR, and retained in-frame beta chains. When rows share a CDR3 protein, they turn into one entry using the most common DNA and genes. The sample includes 150,000 or so distinct CDR3 sequences, with roughly 10% observed a single time. The top ten clones comprise roughly a third of the sample. V and J are trimmed by 4 bases and 1 base, and the gene matches miss 12 bases of the junction. CDR1 and CDR2, per the germline V gene (reference sequence), are DFQATT and SNEGSKA. The cysteine opens and the phenylalanine closes a CDR3 of 18 amino acids. Solely the CDR3 DNA is kept, with 54 bases framed from the first base. Paper-wide results and their limitations: According to the authors, only a limited number of new T cells may be recruited by each seasonal influenza vaccination.

This specimen was CD8+ T cells sorted from PBMCs, taken roughly 24 months after vaccination. The origin of this receptor is a man aged 50 to 69 who received an inactivated influenza vaccine. Donor details come from another sample of the same person, matched by shared clones. The rearrangement joined TRBV20-1 to TRBJ2-2; the central 10 bases match TRBD2. This receptor has the CDR3 CSATPLAGVRWNTGELFF. Read as DNA, the sequence is TGCAGTGCTACCCCCCTAGCGGGAGTACGATGGAACACCGGGGAGCTGTTTTTT.